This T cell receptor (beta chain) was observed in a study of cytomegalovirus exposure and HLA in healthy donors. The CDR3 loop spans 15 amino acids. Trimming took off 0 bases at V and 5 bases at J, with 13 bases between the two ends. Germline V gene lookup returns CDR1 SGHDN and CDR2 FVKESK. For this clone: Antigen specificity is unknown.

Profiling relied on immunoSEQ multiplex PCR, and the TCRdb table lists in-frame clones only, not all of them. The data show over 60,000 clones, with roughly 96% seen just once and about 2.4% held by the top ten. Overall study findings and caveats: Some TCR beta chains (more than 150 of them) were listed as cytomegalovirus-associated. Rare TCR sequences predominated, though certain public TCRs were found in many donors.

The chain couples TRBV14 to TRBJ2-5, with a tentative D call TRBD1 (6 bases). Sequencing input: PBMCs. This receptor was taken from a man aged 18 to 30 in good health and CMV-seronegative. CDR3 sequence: CASSQDMAGAETQYF. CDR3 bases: TGTGCCAGCAGCCAAGATATGGCAGGGGCGGAGACCCAGTACTTC. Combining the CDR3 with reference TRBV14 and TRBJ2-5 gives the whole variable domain EAGVTQFPSHSVIEKGQTVTLRCDPISGHDNLYWYRRVMGKEIKFLLHFVKESKQDESGMPNNRFLAERTGGTYSTLKVQPAELEDSGVYFCASSQDMAGAETQYFGPGTRLLVL.